Presented here are 10 T cell receptor beta chains from one specimen sequenced in a study of blood T cell repertoires in COVID-19. Sequencing was performed with immunoSEQ multiplex PCR; in TCRdb, only in-frame clones are kept and a portion is missing. The table lists 150,000 to 200,000 clones, over 85% of them singletons, with 15% to 20% in the top ten. The sequencing sample was made of peripheral blood. Receptors were obtained from a man in his fifties or sixties with active or convalescent COVID-19.

The chain carries TRBV5-4 and TRBJ1-1; 8 bases are a match to TRBD1. The CDR3 length is 16 residues. V dropped 3 bases and J dropped 4; count of bases not matched to a gene: 11. The germline gives CDR1 SGHNT, CDR2 YYREEE (reference sequence). CDR3 bases: TGTGCCAGCAGCTCAACAATCGGACAGGGTTCCACTGAAGCTTTCTTT. This encodes CASSSTIGQGSTEAFF.

The J gene is TRBJ1-5, the V gene TRBV12-3 or TRBV12-4; D is undetermined. This CDR3 contains 13 residues. Trimming took off 2 bases at V and 7 bases at J, with 9 bases between the two ends. CDR3 region: CASSLQDGQPQHF. The CDR3 DNA is TGTGCCAGCAGTTTACAGGATGGCCAGCCCCAGCATTTT.

V is TRBV6-1 and J is TRBJ1-2, with 7 bases that match TRBD1. The CDR3 is 13 amino acids. Looked up from germline, CDR1 is MNHNS and CDR2 is SASEGT. The ends lost 3 bases at V and 4 bases at J; junction bases unmatched: 2. The CDR3 sequence: CASSDRQGYGYTF. The CDR3 bases are TGTGCCAGCAGTGATCGACAGGGCTATGGCTACACCTTC.

This chain connects TRBV12-3 or TRBV12-4 to TRBJ1-5, with D unclear. The CDR3 length is 13 residues. Trimming stripped 3 bases from V and 7 bases from J, with 10 bases between. CDR3 protein: CASSFTSKQPQHF. CDR3 DNA sequence: TGTGCCAGCAGTTTTACCAGTAAGCAGCCCCAGCATTTT.

The chain combines TRBV28 with TRBJ2-5, with 7 bases that match TRBD1. The CDR3 runs 13 residues. V shed 4 bases and J 6 bases; nucleotides not matched to a gene: 5. CDR1 MDHEN and CDR2 SYDVKM come from the germline V gene. CDR3 sequence reads: CASSWGQRQTQYF. The CDR3 nucleotides are TGTGCCAGCAGTTGGGGACAGAGGCAGACCCAGTACTTC.

CDR3 sequence: CASALQGYNEQFF. CDR3 bases: TGTGCTAGTGCTTTACAGGGTTACAATGAGCAGTTCTTC. The V call is TRBV12-5, the J call TRBJ2-1; tentative D call: TRBD1 (6 bases). The germline V gene encodes CDR1 LGHNT and CDR2 FRNRAP. V dropped 7 bases and J dropped 4 bases, with 11 bases sitting between them. There are 13 residues in the CDR3. Complete variable domain (other parts from reference TRBV12-5 and TRBJ2-1): DARVTQTPRHKVTEMGQEVTMRCQPILGHNTVFWYRQTMMQGLELLAYFRNRAPLDDSGMPKDRFSAEMPDATLATLKIQPSEPRDSAVYFCASALQGYNEQFFGPGTRLTVL.

The chain employs TRBV10-1 and TRBJ2-7; D remains unclear. The germline V and J ends were trimmed by 3 bases and 1 base, with 4 bases remaining between them. Looked up from germline, CDR1 is WNHNN and CDR2 is SYGVQD (reference sequence). The length of the CDR3 is 12 residues. CDR3 in amino acids: CASSDPSYEQYF. CDR3 nucleotide sequence: TGCGCCAGCAGTGACCCTTCCTACGAGCAGTACTTC.

This rearrangement joins TRBV5-4 to TRBJ2-7, with D possibly matching TRBD1 (5 bases). The CDR3 runs to 13 residues. Trimming removed 2 bases from V and 7 bases from J, with 13 bases in between. Germline V gene data show CDR1 as SGHNT and CDR2 as YYREEE (reference sequence). The CDR3, as DNA: TGTGCCAGCAGCTTAAACCCAGGGCGGGAGCAGTACTTC. Translating gives CASSLNPGREQYF.

The J gene is TRBJ1-3, the V gene TRBV6-5; D unresolved. The V end was cut by 0 bases, the J end by 3 bases, with 9 bases between. The CDR3 length is 15 residues. Germline lookup yields CDR1 MNHEY and CDR2 SVGAGI. This CDR3 is CASSYSGSGGNTIYF. The CDR3 bases are TGTGCCAGCAGTTACTCGGGGAGCGGTGGAAACACCATATATTTT.

V is TRBV5-1 and J is TRBJ1-5, with a tentative D call TRBD1 (6 bases). V dropped 0 bases and J dropped 4 bases, with 11 bases sitting between them. The CDR3 is 15 residues long. Germline values: CDR1 SGHRS, CDR2 YFSETQ. The CDR3: CASSLGVTGNQPQHF. The CDR3 DNA reads TGCGCCAGCAGCTTGGGGGTCACAGGGAATCAGCCCCAGCATTTT.